The clone carrying this T cell receptor (beta chain) was found many times. Antigen: not known. The entry originates in a study of response to subunit inactivated influenza vaccine. Unmatched junction bases numbered 12, after V lost 5 bases and J lost 9 bases. The CDR3 runs to 15 residues. Germline CDR1 is MNHNS and CDR2 is SASEGT. MiXCR was run by TCRdb on the RT-PCR reads, yielding one entry per CDR3 protein. The sample has 550,000 to 800,000 distinct CDR3 sequences, about 14% seen once. Notes on the study in general: The authors put forward the suggestion that each seasonal influenza vaccination may bring in only a limited number of new T cells.

The sample here was PBMCs from blood, taken 14 to 15 days before vaccination. The TCR was taken from a man in his fifties who received an inactivated influenza vaccine. This sequence joins TRBV6-1 and TRBJ2-1; 8 bases agree with TRBD2. Here the CDR3 reads CASSPSGSYAAEQFF. The CDR3 coding sequence is TGTGCCAGCAGTCCGAGCGGGAGTTACGCGGCTGAGCAGTTCTTC.